Following are 27 T cell receptor beta chains from one sample sequenced in a study of cytomegalovirus exposure and HLA in healthy donors. Primers for the PCR totalled 60 Vbeta and 13 Jbeta. The table came from immunoSEQ multiplex PCR; TCRdb's copy has only in-frame clones and leaves some out. The sample contains more than 95,000 clones, roughly 79% of which appear only once. Sequenced material: PBMCs. The receptors were gathered from a woman in her 70s in good health and CMV-seropositive.

The chain recombines TRBV29-1 with TRBJ2-5; 13 nucleotides agree with TRBD2. Germline lookup yields CDR1 SQVTM and CDR2 ANQGSEA. V trimming: 7 bases; J trimming: 3 bases; junction bases outside the gene matches: 14. The CDR3 consists of 17 residues. The DNA for the CDR3 is TGCAGCGGCTACAGGGGGCGCGGACTAGCGGGAGAAGAGACCCAGTACTTC. This translates into CSGYRGRGLAGEETQYF.

This clone has just a few counts. The rearrangement links TRBV11-2 to TRBJ2-7; 13 bases map to TRBD2. Germline V gene data show CDR1 as SGHAT and CDR2 as FQNNGV. With V trimmed by 3 bases and J by 2 bases, 4 bases remained unmatched. This CDR3 is 16 amino acids long. The CDR3: CASSFTSGGVPYEQYF. CDR3 DNA: TGTGCCAGCAGCTTTACTAGCGGGGGGGTCCCCTACGAGCAGTACTTC.

V and J are TRBV10-3 and TRBJ1-2, with 7 bases matching TRBD1. Germline assignment: CDR1 ENHRY and CDR2 SYGVKD. There are 14 residues in the CDR3. Losses at the gene ends were 8 bases for V and 2 bases for J; bases not matched to a gene: 8. The CDR3 spells CAIRTGAINYGYTF. As DNA, the CDR3 is TGTGCCATCCGAACAGGGGCCATAAACTATGGCTACACCTTC.

This chain connects TRBV5-1 to TRBJ2-7; 10 nucleotides agree with TRBD1. The ends lost 0 bases at V and 2 bases at J; junction bases unmatched: 5. The CDR3 runs 16 residues. Germline CDR1 SGHRS, CDR2 YFSETQ. CDR3 DNA sequence: TGCGCCAGCAGCTTGGCCAGGGGACAGGGGACCTACGAGCAGTACTTC. As protein: CASSLARGQGTYEQYF.

This clone occurred a few times. V and J are TRBV5-1 and TRBJ2-2; 12 bases are shared with TRBD2. Per germline, CDR1 SGHRS and CDR2 YFSETQ. The CDR3 is 15 residues long. Trimming cost V 0 bases and J 7 bases; bases outside gene matches: 1. This chain's CDR3 is CASSLGLAGVGELFF. The CDR3, as DNA: TGCGCCAGCAGCTTGGGACTAGCGGGAGTCGGGGAGCTGTTTTTT.

CDR3 sequence (DNA): TGTGCCAGCTCACCCCGCTACCGGGACAGGGGTAGGGCGGAGACCCAGTACTTC. It is translated as CASSPRYRDRGRAETQYF. V is TRBV18 and J is TRBJ2-5; TRBD1 aligns across 10 bases. The CDR3 has 18 amino acids. Germline V gene lookup returns CDR1 KGHSH and CDR2 LQKENI. With V trimmed by 3 bases and J by 5 bases, 15 bases remained unmatched.

This clone was seen only once. The genes are TRBV19 and TRBJ1-5; D unresolved. The germline V and J ends were trimmed by 1 base and 4 bases, with 14 bases remaining between them. The CDR3 is 16 residues long. Germline assignment: CDR1 LNHDA and CDR2 SQIVND (reference sequence). The CDR3 nucleotides are TGTGCCAGTAGTATAGTACATAGCGGGTTAAATCAGCCCCAGCATTTT. This codes for CASSIVHSGLNQPQHF.

CDR3 nucleotide sequence: TGTGCCAGCAGCTTACACAGTGCCACCTCCTACGAGCAGTACTTC. Its protein product is CASSLHSATSYEQYF. The genes are TRBV7-9 and TRBJ2-7; D is unresolved. Trimming left V 2 bases short and J 0 bases short, with 11 bases between. Germline-derived CDR1 and CDR2 are SEHNR and FQNEAQ (reference sequence). The CDR3 runs 15 residues.

V usage is TRBV30 and J usage is TRBJ2-7; TRBD2 aligns across 7 bases. Germline V lookup: CDR1 GTSNPN, CDR2 SVGIG (reference sequence). V was pared by 5 bases and J by 3 bases, with 10 bases of the junction left unmatched. The CDR3 runs 14 residues. CDR3: CAWYGRSGDYEQYF. For the CDR3, the DNA is TGTGCCTGGTACGGTCGGAGCGGGGACTACGAGCAGTACTTC.

The chain combines TRBV27 with TRBJ1-5; TRBD1 agrees at 7 bases. The length of the CDR3 is 12 residues. Germline V gene data show CDR1 as MNHEY and CDR2 as SMNVEV (reference sequence). The CDR3 sequence: CAEGARNQPQHF. For the CDR3, the DNA is TGTGCGGAGGGGGCCCGGAATCAGCCCCAGCATTTT.

As regards this clone: This same CDR3 is encoded by further DNA sequences in the sample. The chain employs TRBV11-3 and TRBJ2-1, with D hard to call. This CDR3 comprises 13 residues. V lost 5 bases and J 2 bases, leaving 7 bases between the germline ends. Looked up from germline, CDR1 is SGHNT and CDR2 is YENEEA. In DNA, the CDR3 is TGTGCCAGCAGCCTCGCGGCCTACAATGAGCAGTTCTTC. Protein: CASSLAAYNEQFF. Complete variable domain (other parts from reference TRBV11-3 and TRBJ2-1): EAGVVQSPRYKIIEKKQPVAFWCNPISGHNTLYWYLQNLGQGPELLIRYENEEAVDDSQLPKDRFSAERLKGVDSTLKIQPAELGDSAVYLCASSLAAYNEQFFGPGTRLTVL.

This rearrangement joins TRBV25-1 to TRBJ2-7; 8 bases align to TRBD1. With the DNA end fitting TRBJ2-1 better, the J assignment may be wrong. The CDR3 contains 15 residues. The germline CDR1 and CDR2 sequences are MGHDK and SYGVNS. The CDR3 region is CASSRAGGYDNEQFF. As DNA, the CDR3 is TGTGCCAGCAGTAGAGCAGGGGGCTACGACAATGAGCAGTTCTTC.

This clone came up a few times. The V call is TRBV6-5, the J call TRBJ2-7, with TRBD1 matching over 9 bases. CDR3 length: 15 residues. The trim removed 4 bases at V and 5 bases at J, leaving 9 bases unmatched. Germline CDR1 MNHEY, CDR2 SVGAGI. The CDR3 here is CASSSGGTGSHEQYF. CDR3 nucleotides: TGTGCCAGCAGTTCCGGCGGGACAGGGAGCCACGAGCAGTACTTC.

This clone was observed a few times. V usage is TRBV5-5 and J usage is TRBJ1-5, with TRBD1 identical over 9 bases. This CDR3 spans 18 amino acids. The germline V gene encodes CDR1 SGHKS and CDR2 YYEKEE (reference sequence). V shed 4 bases, J shed 3 bases, and the junction held 14 bases outside the gene matches. The CDR3 loop is CASSRIYRDRVINQPQHF. The CDR3 bases are TGTGCCAGCAGCCGCATCTATAGGGACAGGGTAATCAATCAGCCCCAGCATTTT.

The rearrangement joins TRBV7-8 to TRBJ1-4; 7 nucleotides line up with TRBD1. V lost 0 bases and J lost 8; bases outside the gene matches: 9. The CDR3 has 16 residues. In germline, CDR1 is SGHVS, CDR2 FQNEAQ. The DNA of the CDR3 is TGTGCCAGCAGCTTAGCGGGACCGGGACAGTGGGAAAAACTGTTTTTT. Its translation is CASSLAGPGQWEKLFF.

This clone was seen once. The chain couples TRBV11-2 to TRBJ1-1; D is unresolved. Trimming removed 1 base from V and 0 bases from J, with 12 bases in between. This CDR3 is built from 16 residues. The germline V gene encodes CDR1 SGHAT and CDR2 FQNNGV. CDR3 coding DNA: TGTGCCAGCAGCTTAGTGTCGGGGTACCTGAACACTGAAGCTTTCTTT. It translates to CASSLVSGYLNTEAFF.

The CDR3 region is CASSSTGGREKLFF. As DNA, the CDR3 is TGTGCCAGCAGCTCCACAGGGGGGAGGGAAAAACTGTTTTTT. This chain joins TRBV7-9 and TRBJ1-4; 8 nucleotides line up with TRBD1. Losses at the gene ends were 4 bases for V and 8 bases for J; bases not matched to a gene: 6. The CDR3 consists of 14 residues. Germline assignment: CDR1 SEHNR and CDR2 FQNEAQ (reference sequence).

This clone was seen only a few times. This sequence joins TRBV5-1 and TRBJ1-2; 10 nucleotides align to TRBD1. This CDR3 is built from 14 residues. Losses at the gene ends were 4 bases for V and 2 bases for J; bases not matched to a gene: 2. Germline-derived CDR1 and CDR2 are SGHRS and YFSETQ. The CDR3 DNA reads as TGCGCCAGCAGCACGGGACAGGGGAACTATGGCTACACCTTC. The encoded protein is CASSTGQGNYGYTF.

The table lists this clone with a count of one. The chain combines TRBV27 with TRBJ2-2; 7 bases agree with TRBD1. The V segment lost 2 bases and the J segment 2 bases; nucleotides outside the gene matches: 5. CDR3 length equals 16 residues. CDR1 and CDR2 from the germline V gene are MNHEY and SMNVEV (reference sequence). DNA for the CDR3: TGTGCCAGCAGTTTAGTGGGACAGTTTAACACCGGGGAGCTGTTTTTT. It specifies CASSLVGQFNTGELFF.

V usage is TRBV5-1 and J usage is TRBJ2-7, with a possible D match to TRBD2 (6 bases). The germline V gene encodes CDR1 SGHRS and CDR2 YFSETQ. CDR3 size: 13 residues. Trimming cost V 0 bases and J 4 bases, with 8 bases left between them. CDR3 protein: CASSLGLDYEQYF. Here the CDR3 DNA reads TGCGCCAGCAGCTTGGGACTAGATTACGAGCAGTACTTC.

The chain joins TRBV18 to TRBJ2-7, with D possibly matching TRBD2 (6 bases). The V and J ends lost 6 bases and 1 base respectively, with 13 bases between them. Germline V gene data show CDR1 as KGHSH and CDR2 as LQKENI. The CDR3 has 14 residues. The CDR3 sequence is CASSPGLASYEQYF. The DNA for the CDR3 is TGTGCCAGCTCGCCGGGACTTGCTTCCTACGAGCAGTACTTC.

The chain employs TRBV19 and TRBJ2-3; D is possibly TRBD1 (6 bases). CDR1 and CDR2 from the germline V gene are LNHDA and SQIVND (reference sequence). CDR3 length: 15 amino acids. With 7 bases removed from V and 0 bases from J, the gap between germline ends came to 14 bases. CDR3 DNA: TGTGCCAGTAAAACAGGGCTTCTTAGCACAGATACGCAGTATTTT. This gives the protein CASKTGLLSTDTQYF.

The chain has TRBV6-5 and TRBJ1-2; 8 positions match TRBD1. The CDR3 loop spans 14 amino acids. The trim removed 4 bases at V and 8 bases at J, leaving 9 bases unmatched. Germline V gene sequence: CDR1 MNHEY, CDR2 SVGAGI. The CDR3 region has the DNA TGTGCCAGCAGTTCCCACCCTGGACAGGGCGGCTACACCTTC. It specifies CASSSHPGQGGYTF.

The chain has TRBV6-1 and TRBJ2-1; D is uncertain. V was clipped by 2 bases and J by 0 bases, with 8 bases between them. Germline loops: CDR1 MNHNS, CDR2 SASEGT. The CDR3 is 15 amino acids. CDR3 amino acids: CASSERWSSYNEQFF. CDR3 bases: TGTGCCAGCAGTGAAAGGTGGAGCTCCTACAATGAGCAGTTCTTC.

This clone was observed a handful of times. V is TRBV7-2 and J is TRBJ1-3, with 7 bases matching TRBD1. The V and J ends lost 3 bases and 2 bases, in that order; junction bases with no gene match: 1. Germline lookup yields CDR1 SGHTA and CDR2 FQGNSA. This CDR3 is built from 14 residues. CDR3 sequence: CASSLDRTGNTIYF. Here the CDR3 DNA reads TGTGCCAGCAGCTTGGACAGGACTGGAAACACCATATATTTT.

The chain has TRBV19 and TRBJ2-3, with 7 bases fitting TRBD2. Germline loops: CDR1 LNHDA, CDR2 SQIVND (reference sequence). The CDR3 extends over 15 amino acids. Unmatched junction bases numbered 7, after V lost 7 bases and J lost 0 bases. The CDR3: CASTRWGGSTDTQYF. The CDR3 DNA reads as TGTGCCAGTACCAGGTGGGGGGGGAGCACAGATACGCAGTATTTT.

The CDR3 sequence is CASSGHNYEQYF. CDR3 nucleotide sequence: TGTGCCAGCAGTGGACATAACTACGAGCAGTACTTC. This chain uses TRBV6-1 with TRBJ2-7; D is uncertain. The CDR3 consists of 12 residues. Germline V lookup: CDR1 MNHNS, CDR2 SASEGT. The V and J ends lost 4 bases and 3 bases respectively, with 7 bases between them.